These 26 T cell receptor beta chains share one sample of origin, sequenced in a study of blood T cell repertoires in COVID-19. Using immunoSEQ multiplex PCR, the repertoire was profiled, and TCRdb retains in-frame clones only, with some absent. Counted here are 300,000 or so clones, roughly 90% occurring once; the ten biggest clones make up 2.5% to 3.5%. Sequencing was performed on peripheral blood. These receptors all come from a woman aged 25 to 39 with COVID-19, enrolled during active disease.

The CDR3 protein is CASRSNEDYGYTF. CDR3 bases: TGTGCCAGCAGATCAAACGAGGACTATGGCTACACCTTC. This chain uses TRBV6-5 with TRBJ1-2; D is uncertain. Germline assignment: CDR1 MNHEY and CDR2 SVGAGI. The CDR3 is 13 amino acids. Trimming cost V 6 bases and J 3 bases, with 11 bases left between them.

The chain joins TRBV6-5 to TRBJ1-5, with 10 positions matching TRBD1. Germline trimming cut 6 bases from V and 6 bases from J; bases unmatched to any gene: 8. Germline CDR1 reads MNHEY; CDR2 reads SVGAGI. The CDR3 is 15 residues long. As DNA, the CDR3 is TGTGCCAGCAGATCTAGACAGGGGGCTAGTCAGCCCCAGCATTTT. Its protein is CASRSRQGASQPQHF.

This chain connects TRBV30 to TRBJ2-7; 9 bases map to TRBD1. The junction had 4 bases not matched to a gene; V was cut back by 2 bases and J by 2 bases. Germline CDR1 reads GTSNPN; CDR2 reads SVGIG (reference sequence). The length of the CDR3 is 14 residues. The CDR3 is CAWSTRQGAYEQYF. The CDR3 DNA reads TGTGCCTGGAGTACCCGACAGGGGGCCTACGAGCAGTACTTC.

The V call is TRBV4-1, the J call TRBJ2-4; 10 bases are a match to TRBD1. J was trimmed by 7 bases and V by 1 base; bases with no gene match: 10. There are 17 residues in the CDR3. Germline V gene data show CDR1 as MGHRA and CDR2 as YSYEKL. CDR3 region: CASSQVWTGGDFNIQYF. CDR3 nucleotide sequence: TGCGCCAGCAGCCAAGTGTGGACAGGGGGGGATTTTAACATTCAGTACTTC.

This clone was found a few times. The rearrangement links TRBV11-2 to TRBJ2-1; a possible D gene is TRBD2 (6 bases). The CDR3 totals 15 residues. From germline, CDR1 is SGHAT and CDR2 FQNNGV. The ends were cut back, 7 bases at V and 4 bases at J, with 17 bases in the middle. The CDR3 region has the DNA TGTGCCAGCACCCGTGGAGCTAGCGAATACAATGAGCAGTTCTTC. Its protein is CASTRGASEYNEQFF.

The CDR3: CAWSSWTESYGYTF. The CDR3 region has the DNA TGTGCCTGGAGTTCATGGACAGAGAGCTATGGCTACACCTTC. The genes are TRBV30 and TRBJ1-2; weak D call: TRBD1 (6 bases). Between the trimmed V and J ends, which lost 2 bases and 4 bases, there was a span of 14 bases. Germline CDR1 is GTSNPN and CDR2 is SVGIG (reference sequence). The length of the CDR3 is 14 residues.

The V gene is TRBV27, the J gene TRBJ1-1; the D gene is possibly TRBD1 (6 bases). The CDR3 runs 13 residues. The V end lost 3 bases, the J end lost 5 bases, and 10 bases lay between the germline ends. The germline V gene encodes CDR1 MNHEY and CDR2 SMNVEV (reference sequence). CDR3 protein: CASSFGQPTEAFF. The DNA of the CDR3 is TGTGCCAGCAGTTTCGGACAGCCGACTGAAGCTTTCTTT.

The chain couples TRBV27 to TRBJ2-7, with 7 bases fitting TRBD1. The CDR3 runs to 16 residues. V lost 5 bases, J lost 0 bases, and 10 bases stayed unmatched. Looked up from germline, CDR1 is MNHEY and CDR2 is SMNVEV (reference sequence). For the CDR3, the DNA is TGTGCCAGCAGTCCCATTACAGGGGAAAGCTCCTACGAGCAGTACTTC. This encodes CASSPITGESSYEQYF.

V is TRBV13 and J is TRBJ2-5, with TRBD1 matching 7 bases. V lost 4 bases to trimming and J lost 2 bases; unmatched junction nucleotides: 1. This CDR3 spans 13 amino acids. Germline assignment: CDR1 PRHDT and CDR2 FYEKMQ (reference sequence). The CDR3 protein is CASSSTGQETQYF. The CDR3 coding sequence is TGTGCCAGCAGCTCGACAGGGCAAGAGACCCAGTACTTC.

The V gene is TRBV29-1, the J gene TRBJ2-1, with 12 positions matching TRBD2. CDR3 length: 18 residues. Germline CDR1 reads SQVTM; CDR2 reads ANQGSEA. Germline trimming cut 6 bases from V and 6 bases from J; bases unmatched to any gene: 18. The CDR3 DNA reads as TGCAGCGTGGAGGACAGGGGGACATGGACTAGCGGGACCAATGAGCAGTTCTTC. It translates to CSVEDRGTWTSGTNEQFF.

In this sample, this clone turned up once. The chain carries TRBV3-1 (or the pseudogene TRBV3-2) and TRBJ2-1; D unresolved. The CDR3 runs 14 residues. Germline lookup yields CDR1 LGHDT and CDR2 YNNKEL (reference sequence). Trimming took off 1 base at V and 5 bases at J, with 9 bases between the two ends. In DNA, the CDR3 is TGTGCCAGCAGCCAAGGGTGGCAGGACAATGAGCAGTTCTTC. Translation: CASSQGWQDNEQFF.

The rearrangement uses TRBV18 and TRBJ2-5; a weak D match, TRBD1 (6 bases). Germline CDR1 KGHSH, CDR2 LQKENI. The CDR3 covers 14 residues. With 2 bases removed from V and 2 bases from J, the gap between germline ends came to 9 bases. The CDR3 bases are TGTGCCAGCTCACCAGGACAGAGTCAAGAGACCCAGTACTTC. Translation: CASSPGQSQETQYF.

CDR3 nucleotide sequence: TGTGCCAGCAGCCTACAGGGGGCGGCTTCTGGAAACACCATATATTTT. Translating it yields CASSLQGAASGNTIYF. The chain carries TRBV9 and TRBJ1-3, with 9 bases that match TRBD1. V was pared by 4 bases and J by 1 base, with 6 bases of the junction left unmatched. The CDR3 is 16 amino acids. Germline V gives CDR1 SGDLS, CDR2 YYNGEE. The variable domain in full, completed from reference TRBV9 and TRBJ1-3, reads DSGVTQTPKHLITATGQRVTLRCSPRSGDLSVYWYQQSLDQGLQFLIQYYNGEERAKGNILERFSAQQFPDLHSELNLSSLELGDSALYFCASSLQGAASGNTIYFGEGSWLTVV.

V and J are TRBV5-6 and TRBJ2-7; D might be TRBD1 (5 bases). V was pared by 1 base and J by 2 bases, with 13 bases between. Germline CDR1 and CDR2: SGHDT and YYEEEE. There are 15 residues in the CDR3. The chain's CDR3 is CASSLPVTATYEQYF. For the CDR3, the DNA is TGTGCCAGCAGCTTGCCGGTGACAGCGACCTACGAGCAGTACTTC.

This chain links TRBV3-1 (or the pseudogene TRBV3-2) with TRBJ2-5; 9 bases are shared with TRBD1. Per germline, CDR1 LGHDT and CDR2 YNNKEL (reference sequence). The V segment lost 1 base and the J segment 1 base; nucleotides outside the gene matches: 4. The CDR3 is 16 amino acids. Written as DNA, the CDR3 is TGTGCCAGCAGCCAAGTCGCGGGACAGGGCCAAGAGACCCAGTACTTC. It codes for CASSQVAGQGQETQYF.

This chain links TRBV28 with TRBJ1-2; D might be TRBD1 (6 bases). V gave up 4 bases and J gave up 2 bases, with 11 bases separating them. Looked up from germline, CDR1 is MDHEN and CDR2 is SYDVKM. This CDR3 spans 14 amino acids. The CDR3 loop reads CASSYHRENYGYTF. CDR3 in DNA: TGTGCCAGCAGTTATCACAGGGAGAACTATGGCTACACCTTC.

V is TRBV11-2 and J is TRBJ2-1; the match to TRBD2 covers 12 bases. CDR3 length: 17 residues. Trimming took 6 bases from V and 0 from J; bases not matched to a gene: 6. Germline-derived CDR1 and CDR2 are SGHAT and FQNNGV. CDR3 in DNA: TGTGCCAGCAGTCGGACTAGCGGGATTAGCTCCTACAATGAGCAGTTCTTC. Protein sequence: CASSRTSGISSYNEQFF. The variable domain in full, completed from reference TRBV11-2 and TRBJ2-1, reads EAGVAQSPRYKIIEKRQSVAFWCNPISGHATLYWYQQILGQGPKLLIQFQNNGVVDDSQLPKDRFSAERLKGVDSTLKIQPAKLEDSAVYLCASSRTSGISSYNEQFFGPGTRLTVL.

The rearrangement links TRBV24-1 to TRBJ1-4, with D possibly matching TRBD1 (5 bases). V dropped 3 bases and J dropped 0 bases, with 13 bases sitting between them. The CDR3 covers 17 residues. Germline CDR1 KGHDR, CDR2 SFDVKD. CDR3 amino acids: CATSDPTQGATNEKLFF. The CDR3 DNA is TGTGCCACCAGTGATCCGACTCAGGGTGCAACTAATGAAAAACTGTTTTTT.

V and J are TRBV7-8 and TRBJ2-1, with D maybe TRBD2 (5 bases). Germline V gives CDR1 SGHVS, CDR2 FQNEAQ. Trimming left V 3 bases short and J 3 bases short, with 6 bases between. The CDR3 length is 13 residues. The CDR3 sequence: CASSFSDYNEQFF. The CDR3 coding sequence is TGTGCCAGCAGCTTTAGCGACTACAATGAGCAGTTCTTC.

This rearrangement joins TRBV7-9 to TRBJ1-2, with D perhaps matching TRBD1 (6 bases). Trimming pared 2 bases from V and 8 bases from J, leaving 12 bases between. The CDR3 is 13 amino acids. The germline CDR1 and CDR2 sequences are SEHNR and FQNEAQ (reference sequence). Here the CDR3 DNA reads TGTGCCAGCAGCTTACCAGGGGCGGTGGGCTACACCTTC. Its protein is CASSLPGAVGYTF.

This clone was seen a single time. The chain employs TRBV5-1 and TRBJ2-1, with 12 bases aligning to TRBD2. V was pared by 4 bases and J by 6 bases, with 8 bases of the junction left unmatched. Looked up from germline, CDR1 is SGHRS and CDR2 is YFSETQ. The CDR3 is 16 residues long. The CDR3 region is CASSPPLAGGTNEQFF. CDR3 DNA sequence: TGCGCCAGCAGCCCCCCGCTAGCGGGAGGGACCAATGAGCAGTTCTTC.

The chain couples TRBV15 to TRBJ2-7; 9 bases agree with TRBD1. The CDR3 is 17 residues long. After removal of 4 bases from V and 9 bases from J, the junction contained 19 bases not matched to a gene. From germline, CDR1 is LNHNV and CDR2 YYDKDF (reference sequence). CDR3 sequence: CATSNPLTGGTGIAQYF. The CDR3 DNA sequence: TGTGCCACCAGCAATCCACTAACAGGGGGCACAGGTATAGCGCAGTACTTC.

The chain carries TRBV19 and TRBJ2-7; a possible D gene is TRBD1 (5 bases). V was shortened by 4 bases and J by 4 bases, with 8 bases between the two germline ends. The CDR3 spans 12 residues. CDR1 is LNHDA and CDR2 is SQIVND in the germline V gene (reference sequence). The CDR3 DNA reads as TGTGCCAGTAGTACTCAGGGTTACGAGCAGTACTTC. It translates to CASSTQGYEQYF.

This chain connects TRBV5-6 to TRBJ1-2; perhaps TRBD1 as D (5 bases). The CDR3 is made up of 15 amino acids. Germline V gene sequence: CDR1 SGHDT, CDR2 YYEEEE. The V gene lost 2 bases and the J gene lost 1 base, with 12 bases spanning the gap. CDR3 sequence reads: CASSLGTGSNYGYTF. CDR3 bases: TGTGCCAGCAGCTTAGGGACCGGGAGTAACTATGGCTACACCTTC. The full variable domain, in which reference TRBV5-6 and TRBJ1-2 provide the parts outside the CDR3, is DAGVTQSPTHLIKTRGQQVTLRCSPKSGHDTVSWYQQALGQGPQFIFQYYEEEERQRGNFPDRFSGHQFPNYSSELNVNALLLGDSALYLCASSLGTGSNYGYTFGSGTRLTVV.

This chain uses TRBV18 with TRBJ1-4, with 7 bases that match TRBD1. The CDR3 spans 15 residues. The V gene end was trimmed by 0 bases and the J gene end by 6 bases; junction bases not matched to a gene: 4. Germline values: CDR1 KGHSH, CDR2 LQKENI. As DNA, the CDR3 is TGTGCCAGCTCACCACCCCACAGGGGCCATGAAAAACTGTTTTTT. Its protein is CASSPPHRGHEKLFF.

The count of this clone is one. The gene calls are TRBV19 and TRBJ2-3; 12 bases align to TRBD2. CDR3 length: 15 residues. In germline, CDR1 is LNHDA, CDR2 SQIVND (reference sequence). With 3 bases clipped from V and 4 bases from J, the junction kept 2 bases outside the gene matches. The CDR3 is CASSILAGGADTQYF. CDR3 DNA: TGTGCCAGTAGTATCCTAGCGGGAGGGGCAGATACGCAGTATTTT. The complete variable domain, with remaining parts taken from reference TRBV19 and TRBJ2-3, reads DGGITQSPKYLFRKEGQNVTLSCEQNLNHDAMYWYRQDPGQGLRLIYYSQIVNDFQKGDIAEGYSVSREKKESFPLTVTSAQKNPTAFYLCASSILAGGADTQYFGPGTRLTVL.